This note documents a single T cell receptor beta chain sequence. The sample comes from a study of blood T cell repertoires in COVID-19. Trimming at V came to 1 base and at J to 1 base, leaving 7 bases not matched to a gene. Looked up from germline, CDR1 is LGHDT and CDR2 is YNNKEL (reference sequence). The CDR3 has 16 residues. Some clones are missing from TCRdb's copy, which holds only in-frame ones; the method was immunoSEQ multiplex PCR. The top ten clones hold over 1.5% of a sample with hundreds of thousands of clones, about nine tenths of them seen once. Specimen: peripheral blood. V and J are TRBV3-1 (or the pseudogene TRBV3-2) and TRBJ2-7; 7 nucleotides match TRBD1. The sequence derives from a woman aged 25 to 45 with COVID-19, enrolled during active disease. For the CDR3, the DNA is TGTGCCAGCAGCCAAGGTTCACGACAGGGATCCTACGAGCAGTACTTC. Its translation: CASSQGSRQGSYEQYF.